This T cell receptor (beta chain) stems from a study of blood T cell repertoires in COVID-19. Study-wide background: COVID-19 samples collected from the United States, Italy and Spain covered acute and convalescent phases.

Looked up from germline, CDR1 is LNHNV and CDR2 is YYDKDF (reference sequence). Between the trimmed V and J ends, which lost 3 bases and 4 bases, there was a span of 24 bases. The CDR3 sequence is 18 residues long. Authors' processing steps: Reference gene primer amplification yielded estimated nucleated cell counts. Profiled with immunoSEQ multiplex PCR; TCRdb holds only in-frame clones, not every one. Clone size and V and J calls were adopted from that table, with D and trimming inferred from the DNA. The sample consists of tens of thousands of clones, 70% to 90% of them appearing once. The chain recombines TRBV15 with TRBJ1-2; the D gene is possibly TRBD1 (6 bases). Sample: peripheral blood. The receptor comes from a man over 45 with COVID-19, enrolled during active disease. The CDR3 DNA sequence: TGTGCCACCAGCAGCTCTTCCCCCGGGGGGCGGGGAGGCTATGGCTACACCTTC. Protein: CATSSSSPGGRGGYGYTF.